These 14 T cell receptor beta chains were all obtained from the same sample, sequenced in a study of chemoradiotherapy in HPV16-positive cancers. Clones were read by immunoSEQ multiplex PCR, and TCRdb kept only the in-frame ones, dropping some. This table has roughly 10,000 clones, 80% to 85% appearing once. This specimen consisted of blood, obtained from a patient who underwent chemoradiotherapy. The receptors originated from a human donor with HPV-associated anogenital cancer.

The chain carries TRBV6-1 and TRBJ1-1; D not certain. V gave up 2 bases and J gave up 5 bases, with 15 bases separating them. The CDR3 has 15 residues. The germline V gene has CDR1 MNHNS and CDR2 SASEGT. Written as DNA, the CDR3 is TGTGCCAGCAGTGAAACACCAGTCCTCCAGACTGAAGCTTTCTTT. This gives the protein CASSETPVLQTEAFF.

Turning to this clone: The junction differs from germline at one of its ends, possibly a read error. The V gene is TRBV7-9, the J gene TRBJ2-7; D is possibly TRBD2 (7 bases). CDR1 SEHNR and CDR2 FQNEAQ come from the germline V gene (reference sequence). This CDR3 comprises 17 residues. The CDR3 sequence is CASSQGLSGGYQYEQYF. Written as DNA, the CDR3 is TGCGCCAGCAGCCAAGGTCTTTCGGGGGGCTACCAATACGAGCAGTACTTC.

This sequence joins TRBV10-3 and TRBJ1-2, with 10 bases that match TRBD1. The CDR3 consists of 14 residues. Germline CDR1 ENHRY, CDR2 SYGVKD. V was pared by 5 bases and J by 3 bases, with 3 bases of the junction left unmatched. The CDR3 loop reads CAISYGTGDYGYTF. Written as DNA, the CDR3 is TGTGCCATCAGTTACGGGACAGGGGACTATGGCTACACCTTC.

V and J are TRBV6-1 and TRBJ2-7; D might be TRBD1 (5 bases). The V and J ends lost 1 base and 3 bases respectively, with 22 bases between them. Germline V CDR1 and CDR2: MNHNS, SASEGT. The CDR3 loop spans 18 amino acids. The chain's CDR3 is CASSEGSGIGRVGYEQYF. The CDR3 coding sequence is TGTGCCAGCAGTGAAGGTAGTGGGATCGGCAGGGTTGGCTACGAGCAGTACTTC.

The chain joins TRBV6-5 to TRBJ2-5; the D call may be TRBD1 or TRBD2 (5 bases each). The CDR3 loop spans 14 amino acids. Germline values: CDR1 MNHEY, CDR2 SVGAGI. V shed 5 bases and J shed 4 bases, with 14 bases lying between them. The CDR3 loop reads CASSRRDEAETQYF. CDR3 DNA sequence: TGTGCCAGCAGTCGCAGGGACGAGGCAGAGACCCAGTACTTC.

This CDR3 reads CASNPGDLAELYGYTF. The CDR3 DNA reads as TGTGCCAGCAATCCAGGGGATCTGGCGGAACTTTATGGCTACACCTTC. This chain joins TRBV2 and TRBJ1-2; D is perhaps TRBD1 (6 bases). This CDR3 has 16 amino acids. The V end was cut by 7 bases, the J end by 5 bases, with 23 bases between. Germline-derived CDR1 and CDR2 are SNHLY and FYNNEI.

The chain recombines TRBV5-1 with TRBJ2-2; tentative D call: TRBD1 (5 bases). V dropped 4 bases and J dropped 7 bases, with 11 bases sitting between them. The CDR3 is 13 amino acids. Germline V gene data show CDR1 as SGHRS and CDR2 as YFSETQ. In DNA, the CDR3 is TGCGCCAGCAGCCTGCAGGGTGGCGGGGAGCTGTTTTTT. Its protein product is CASSLQGGGELFF. The variable domain in full, with the rest retrieved from reference TRBV5-1 and TRBJ2-2, is KAGVTQTPRYLIKTRGQQVTLSCSPISGHRSVSWYQQTPGQGLQFLFEYFSETQRNKGNFPGRFSGRQFSNSRSEMNVSTLELGDSALYLCASSLQGGGELFFGEGSRLTVL.

The V call is TRBV19, the J call TRBJ1-4; D is undetermined. The germline V and J ends were trimmed by 5 bases and 0 bases, with 10 bases remaining between them. CDR3 size: 15 residues. Looked up from germline, CDR1 is LNHDA and CDR2 is SQIVND (reference sequence). CDR3 in amino acids: CASSRVTATNEKLFF. The CDR3 DNA is TGTGCCAGTAGTCGTGTGACGGCAACTAATGAAAAACTGTTTTTT.

The table lists this clone with a count of one. This sequence joins TRBV4-3 and TRBJ2-1; D might be TRBD1 or TRBD2, each matching 5 bases. Trimming left V 6 bases short and J 2 bases short, with 17 bases between. This CDR3 is 16 amino acids long. The germline gives CDR1 LGHNA, CDR2 YSLEER. In nucleotides, the CDR3 is TGCGCCAGCAGTCCCCGGTCTGGGGGAGCCTACAATGAGCAGTTCTTC. Translation: CASSPRSGGAYNEQFF.

This clone was seen more than once but under ten times. CDR3 sequence reads: CASSFTSALGTQYF. Here the CDR3 DNA reads TGTGCCAGCAGCTTCACATCGGCTTTAGGGACCCAGTACTTC. This chain joins TRBV7-9 and TRBJ2-5, with D unclear. The CDR3 length is 14 residues. Germline assignment: CDR1 SEHNR and CDR2 FQNEAQ (reference sequence). Trimming took off 3 bases at V and 7 bases at J, with 15 bases between the two ends.

The rearrangement uses TRBV27 and TRBJ2-3, with 9 bases fitting TRBD2. The CDR3 covers 17 residues. J was trimmed by 2 bases and V by 0 bases; bases with no gene match: 6. Germline CDR1 MNHEY, CDR2 SMNVEV (reference sequence). The CDR3 protein is CASSLSRAGGNTDTQYF. The CDR3 region has the DNA TGTGCCAGCAGTTTATCCAGGGCGGGGGGGAACACAGATACGCAGTATTTT.

The CDR3 sequence: CASSPSQGARSPLHF. In DNA form, the CDR3 reads TGTGCCAGCAGCCCCTCGCAGGGGGCGAGGTCACCCCTCCACTTT. This chain connects TRBV11-2 to TRBJ1-6; the match to TRBD1 covers 8 bases. CDR3 length: 15 residues. The germline V gene has CDR1 SGHAT and CDR2 FQNNGV. J gave up 10 bases and V 5 bases, and 10 bases lay outside the gene matches. Looking up the rest from reference TRBV11-2 and TRBJ1-6 gives the full variable domain: EAGVAQSPRYKIIEKRQSVAFWCNPISGHATLYWYQQILGQGPKLLIQFQNNGVVDDSQLPKDRFSAERLKGVDSTLKIQPAKLEDSAVYLCASSPSQGARSPLHFGNGTRLTVT.

The genes are TRBV7-9 and TRBJ1-1; D not certain. In germline, CDR1 is SEHNR, CDR2 FQNEAQ (reference sequence). There are 15 residues in the CDR3. Trimming removed 5 bases from V and 5 bases from J, with 18 bases in between. CDR3 coding DNA: TGTGCCAGCAGCCGTCTCGGAGGGTCGGAGACTGAAGCTTTCTTT. Its translation is CASSRLGGSETEAFF.

This clone occurred once. The V gene is TRBV6-5, the J gene TRBJ2-7; no clear D gene. Germline-derived CDR1 and CDR2 are MNHEY and SVGAGI. This CDR3 has 10 amino acids. Trimming stripped 6 bases from V and 5 bases from J, with 5 bases between. The DNA of the CDR3 is TGTGCCAGCAGCTCTCACGAGCAGTACTTC. This gives the protein CASSSHEQYF.